The 27 T cell receptor beta chains below all came from one sample that was sequenced in a study of blood T cell repertoires in COVID-19. Using immunoSEQ multiplex PCR, the repertoire was profiled, and TCRdb retains in-frame clones only, with some absent. The table lists roughly 93,000 clones, roughly 80% of them singletons, with around 10% in the top ten. The source material was peripheral blood. The receptors come from an elderly woman with acute or convalescent COVID-19.

This chain uses TRBV28 with TRBJ1-1, with a possible D match to TRBD1 (6 bases). Trimming took 2 bases from V and 5 from J, leaving 12 bases between them. In germline, CDR1 is MDHEN, CDR2 SYDVKM. The CDR3 totals 14 residues. The DNA of the CDR3 is TGTGCCAGCAGTTTACAGGGGCTGGGGACTGAAGCTTTCTTT. Translation gives CASSLQGLGTEAFF. The complete variable domain, with remaining parts taken from reference TRBV28 and TRBJ1-1, reads DVKVTQSSRYLVKRTGEKVFLECVQDMDHENMFWYRQDPGLGLRLIYFSYDVKMKEKGDIPEGYSVSREKKERFSLILESASTNQTSMYLCASSLQGLGTEAFFGQGTRLTVV.

The chain employs TRBV28 and TRBJ2-7, with D uncertain. Germline V gene data show CDR1 as MDHEN and CDR2 as SYDVKM. CDR3 size: 13 residues. The ends were cut back, 6 bases at V and 3 bases at J, with 12 bases in the middle. The CDR3 spells CASSTSVSYEQYF. CDR3 DNA sequence: TGTGCCAGCAGCACCTCAGTAAGCTACGAGCAGTACTTC. Full variable domain (missing parts from reference TRBV28 and TRBJ2-7): DVKVTQSSRYLVKRTGEKVFLECVQDMDHENMFWYRQDPGLGLRLIYFSYDVKMKEKGDIPEGYSVSREKKERFSLILESASTNQTSMYLCASSTSVSYEQYFGPGTRLTVT.

The chain uses TRBV30 and TRBJ1-6; 8 bases map to TRBD1. V trimming: 3 bases; J trimming: 8 bases; junction bases outside the gene matches: 6. This CDR3 region has 14 residues. Germline-derived CDR1 and CDR2 are GTSNPN and SVGIG (reference sequence). This CDR3 reads CAWRPTGGYSPLHF. The CDR3 nucleotides are TGTGCCTGGAGGCCCACAGGGGGTTATTCACCCCTCCACTTT.

This clone occurred once. This chain links TRBV11-3 with TRBJ2-3; a possible D gene is TRBD2 (5 bases). Germline CDR1 SGHNT, CDR2 YENEEA. The CDR3 is 14 residues long. Trimming cost V 2 bases and J 1 base, with 7 bases left between them. This CDR3 reads CASSLSGGTDTQYF. As DNA, the CDR3 is TGTGCCAGCAGCTTAAGCGGTGGCACAGATACGCAGTATTTT.

This chain links TRBV2 with TRBJ1-5; D remains ambiguous. CDR1 is SNHLY and CDR2 is FYNNEI in the germline V gene. V was shortened by 7 bases and J by 7 bases, with 14 bases between the two germline ends. This CDR3 is 13 amino acids long. The CDR3 coding sequence is TGTGCCAGCACCGCGGGTATCCGGCAGCCCCAGCATTTT. It encodes CASTAGIRQPQHF.

J is TRBJ1-5 and V is TRBV5-8; TRBD1 matches 8 bases. V was clipped by 4 bases and J by 4 bases; unmatched bases: 4. CDR1 and CDR2 (germline): SGHTS, YDEGEE. The CDR3 has 14 amino acids. The CDR3 nucleotides are TGTGCCAGCAGCCCTAGGACAGGGAATCAGCCCCAGCATTTT. Residues: CASSPRTGNQPQHF.

This clone was seen a handful of times. The V and J genes are TRBV19 and TRBJ2-2; the match to TRBD2 covers 9 bases. The CDR3 has 18 amino acids. V lost 7 bases and J lost 4; bases outside the gene matches: 16. Germline loops: CDR1 LNHDA, CDR2 SQIVND (reference sequence). CDR3 sequence reads: CASTRGRAGGIGTGELFF. CDR3 in DNA: TGTGCCAGTACGCGGGGGCGCGCGGGGGGGATTGGCACCGGGGAGCTGTTTTTT.

This clone was detected once. The gene calls are TRBV29-1 and TRBJ1-2; 8 bases agree with TRBD1. Germline lookup yields CDR1 SQVTM and CDR2 ANQGSEA. CDR3 length: 14 residues. Trimming removed 5 bases from V and 4 bases from J; junction bases left unmatched: 9. For the CDR3, the DNA is TGCAGCGTTAAAGGGCAGGGGGCGAGCTATGGCTACACCTTC. Translated: CSVKGQGASYGYTF.

The chain is built from TRBV7-2 and TRBJ2-1; TRBD2 might be the D (6 bases). The CDR3 is made up of 13 amino acids. Trimming took off 1 base at V and 10 bases at J, with 11 bases between the two ends. The germline V gene encodes CDR1 SGHTA and CDR2 FQGNSA. CDR3 loop: CASSLDRRGEQFF. CDR3 DNA sequence: TGTGCCAGCAGCTTAGATCGCCGGGGGGAGCAGTTCTTC.

This sequence joins TRBV4-3 and TRBJ2-2, with TRBD1 identical over 11 bases. Germline CDR1 and CDR2: LGHNA and YSLEER. The CDR3 extends over 17 amino acids. Trimming removed 6 bases from V and 4 bases from J; junction bases left unmatched: 10. The CDR3 is CASRLSTGTGGTGELFF. The CDR3, as DNA: TGCGCCAGCAGATTATCTACCGGGACAGGGGGCACCGGGGAGCTGTTTTTT.

The chain couples TRBV5-6 to TRBJ1-1, with TRBD1 matching 10 bases. CDR1 SGHDT and CDR2 YYEEEE come from the germline V gene. V shed 4 bases and J 11 bases; nucleotides not matched to a gene: 5. The CDR3 has 12 residues. This CDR3 is CASSKDRGLAFF. CDR3 sequence (DNA): TGTGCCAGCAGCAAGGACAGGGGGTTGGCTTTCTTT. Together with reference TRBV5-6 and TRBJ1-1, the CDR3 gives the full variable domain: DAGVTQSPTHLIKTRGQQVTLRCSPKSGHDTVSWYQQALGQGPQFIFQYYEEEERQRGNFPDRFSGHQFPNYSSELNVNALLLGDSALYLCASSKDRGLAFFGQGTRLTVV.

The V gene is TRBV3-1 (or the pseudogene TRBV3-2), the J gene TRBJ1-6; D is uncertain. The CDR3 loop spans 14 amino acids. The germline V gene encodes CDR1 LGHDT and CDR2 YNNKEL (reference sequence). The ends were cut back, 4 bases at V and 6 bases at J, with 10 bases in the middle. In DNA form, the CDR3 reads TGTGCCAGCAGCCCACCAGTATCTAATTCACCCCTCCACTTT. Encoded protein: CASSPPVSNSPLHF.

The V and J genes are TRBV11-2 and TRBJ2-7, with 7 bases lining up with TRBD1. The CDR3 runs to 14 residues. V dropped 4 bases and J dropped 1; count of bases not matched to a gene: 4. CDR1 is SGHAT, CDR2 FQNNGV, per germline. CDR3 amino acids: CASSSRQGSYEQYV. The CDR3, as DNA: TGTGCCAGCAGCTCGAGACAGGGTTCCTACGAGCAGTACGTC.

This clone was detected only once. The genes are TRBV27 and TRBJ1-1; tentative D call: TRBD1 (6 bases). This CDR3 spans 14 amino acids. V lost 5 bases and J 7 bases, leaving 17 bases between the germline ends. In germline, CDR1 is MNHEY, CDR2 SMNVEV (reference sequence). CDR3 in amino acids: CASSANREMGEAFF. As DNA, the CDR3 is TGTGCCAGCAGTGCAAACAGGGAAATGGGTGAAGCTTTCTTT.

The genes are TRBV6-2 or TRBV6-3 and TRBJ1-2; D uncertain. Germline CDR1 and CDR2: MNHEY and SVGEGT. This CDR3 region has 14 residues. V was cut by 6 bases and J by 8 bases, with 19 bases left in between. The CDR3 here is CASSPTRGTGGYTF. The CDR3 DNA reads as TGTGCCAGCAGCCCCACGCGGGGTACCGGGGGCTACACCTTC.

The CDR3 DNA is TGCGCCAGCAGCTTGGAGGGACAGGGCCGGGCTTTCTTT. This translates into CASSLEGQGRAFF. V is TRBV5-1 and J is TRBJ1-1; 9 nucleotides align to TRBD1. Germline CDR1 reads SGHRS; CDR2 reads YFSETQ. J lost 11 bases, V lost 0 bases, and 5 bases had no gene match. CDR3 length: 13 residues. The whole variable domain, remainder taken from reference TRBV5-1 and TRBJ1-1, is KAGVTQTPRYLIKTRGQQVTLSCSPISGHRSVSWYQQTPGQGLQFLFEYFSETQRNKGNFPGRFSGRQFSNSRSEMNVSTLELGDSALYLCASSLEGQGRAFFGQGTRLTVV.

The chain employs TRBV4-2 and TRBJ2-3, with 9 bases fitting TRBD2. Trimming at V came to 4 bases and at J to 0 bases, leaving 11 bases not matched to a gene. The V gene's germline CDR1 is LGHNA and CDR2 YNFKEQ. The CDR3 is 18 residues long. The CDR3 nucleotides read TGTGCCAGCAGCCTAAGCGGGGGGAACAACCCTAGCACAGATACGCAGTATTTT. It encodes CASSLSGGNNPSTDTQYF.

A few counts support this clone. The chain is built from TRBV28 and TRBJ2-3; 13 positions match TRBD2. The CDR3 covers 22 residues. Germline assignment: CDR1 MDHEN and CDR2 SYDVKM. Trimming removed 5 bases from V and 0 bases from J; junction bases left unmatched: 20. CDR3 sequence reads: CASSQLAGGLTSRTVSTDTQYF. The CDR3 DNA is TGTGCCAGCAGTCAACTAGCGGGGGGGCTGACGAGTCGCACAGTTAGCACAGATACGCAGTATTTT.

The rearrangement joins TRBV11-2 to TRBJ2-3, with D maybe TRBD1 (6 bases). CDR3 length: 14 amino acids. Trimming stripped 1 base from V and 2 bases from J, with 7 bases between. Germline V gene data show CDR1 as SGHAT and CDR2 as FQNNGV. CDR3: CASSLGQDTDTQYF. CDR3 bases: TGTGCCAGCAGCTTAGGACAGGACACAGATACGCAGTATTTT.

V gene TRBV6-5 combines with J gene TRBJ1-6, with D possibly matching TRBD1 (5 bases). CDR1 MNHEY and CDR2 SVGAGI come from the germline V gene. CDR3 length equals 14 residues. The V and J ends lost 6 bases and 10 bases respectively, with 16 bases between them. CDR3 region: CASRVPGLSSPLHF. The CDR3 nucleotides read TGTGCCAGCAGGGTTCCGGGACTTAGCTCACCCCTCCACTTT.

This sequence joins TRBV5-5 and TRBJ1-6; D uncertain. This CDR3 spans 14 amino acids. The V gene lost 2 bases and the J gene lost 8 bases, with 11 bases spanning the gap. The V gene's germline CDR1 is SGHKS and CDR2 YYEKEE (reference sequence). The CDR3 region is CASSLEAADSPLHF. In DNA, the CDR3 is TGTGCCAGCAGCTTAGAGGCGGCTGATTCACCCCTCCACTTT. The variable domain in full, with the rest retrieved from reference TRBV5-5 and TRBJ1-6, is DAGVTQSPTHLIKTRGQQVTLRCSPISGHKSVSWYQQVLGQGPQFIFQYYEKEERGRGNFPDRFSARQFPNYSSELNVNALLLGDSALYLCASSLEAADSPLHFGNGTRLTVT.

V and J are TRBV6-5 and TRBJ1-2, with D possibly TRBD1 on 6 matching bases. The CDR3 length is 14 residues. Per the germline V gene, CDR1 is MNHEY and CDR2 is SVGAGI. V shed 0 bases and J shed 7 bases, with 12 bases lying between them. In DNA, the CDR3 is TGTGCCAGCAGTTACTCGATGGGGGCGGGTGGCTACACCTTC. Its protein is CASSYSMGAGGYTF.

The rearrangement joins TRBV6-2 or TRBV6-3 to TRBJ2-2; unclear D gene. V lost 2 bases to trimming and J lost 6 bases, with 7 bases between them. The CDR3 extends over 13 amino acids. Germline loops: CDR1 MNHEY, CDR2 SVGEGT. CDR3 in amino acids: CASSYMTAGELFF. CDR3 DNA: TGTGCCAGCAGTTACATGACTGCCGGGGAGCTGTTTTTT.

The V call is TRBV28, the J call TRBJ2-7; D perhaps matches TRBD1 (5 bases). CDR3 length: 16 residues. V was shortened by 7 bases and J by 2 bases, with 21 bases between the two germline ends. The V gene's germline CDR1 is MDHEN and CDR2 SYDVKM. CDR3 protein: CASTSTSWGRAYEQYV. As DNA, the CDR3 is TGTGCCAGCACCTCGACAAGTTGGGGCCGGGCCTACGAGCAGTACGTC.

The rearrangement joins TRBV18 to TRBJ2-1; the match to TRBD1 covers 7 bases. Germline values: CDR1 KGHSH, CDR2 LQKENI. The CDR3 extends over 12 amino acids. V was pared by 2 bases and J by 14 bases, with 6 bases of the junction left unmatched. CDR3 loop: CASSPAGGSEFF. CDR3 nucleotide sequence: TGTGCCAGCTCACCAGCAGGGGGTTCGGAGTTCTTC.

V and J are TRBV2 and TRBJ2-3; TRBD2 is a possible D gene (6 bases). The germline V gene encodes CDR1 SNHLY and CDR2 FYNNEI. The CDR3 contains 14 residues. V was pared by 5 bases and J by 0 bases, with 9 bases between. The CDR3 spells CASSYGTSTDTQYF. CDR3 bases: TGTGCCAGCAGTTACGGGACTAGCACAGATACGCAGTATTTT.

The J gene is TRBJ2-7, the V gene TRBV3-1 (or the pseudogene TRBV3-2); tentative D call: TRBD2 (7 bases). CDR1 and CDR2 from the germline V gene are LGHDT and YNNKEL (reference sequence). Trimming removed 5 bases from V and 0 bases from J, with 11 bases in between. This CDR3 has 14 residues. The CDR3, as DNA: TGTGCCAGCAGCAGGGGGGGGGCCTCCTACGAGCAGTACTTC. Protein product: CASSRGGASYEQYF.